This passage covers 20 T cell receptor beta chains from one sample sequenced in a study of CD8 T cells in Susac syndrome. Random hexamers served to reverse transcribe about 0.5 to 1 ug RNA. TCRdb used MiXCR to reprocess the immunoSEQ multiplex PCR reads, holding one entry per CDR3 protein. The sample contains about 180,000 distinct CDR3 sequences, approximately 94% of which appear only once. Sequencing used CD4+ T cells from PBMCs. The origin of the receptors is a human donor with Susac syndrome.

Only a few counts were recorded for this clonotype. The chain carries TRBV6-1 and TRBJ2-7; D is unresolved. CDR1 and CDR2 (germline): MNHNS, SASEGT. Trimming cost V 5 bases and J 5 bases, with 13 bases left between them. This CDR3 spans 13 amino acids. The CDR3 sequence: CASSRTQGNEQYF. The CDR3, as DNA: TGTGCCAGCAGTCGAACACAAGGGAACGAGCAGTACTTC.

This clonotype was recorded once. The chain joins TRBV29-1 to TRBJ2-1; D perhaps matches TRBD2 (7 bases). Germline V gene sequence: CDR1 SQVTM, CDR2 ANQGSEA. The CDR3 sequence is 13 residues long. CDR3 protein: CSHSKGGRNEQFF. CDR3 coding DNA: TGCAGTCACTCTAAGGGGGGGCGGAATGAGCAGTTCTTC.

The chain uses TRBV20-1 and TRBJ2-3; 10 nucleotides match TRBD1. The germline CDR1 and CDR2 sequences are DFQATT and SNEGSKA (reference sequence). After removal of 6 bases from V and 7 bases from J, the junction contained 10 bases not matched to a gene. The CDR3 consists of 14 residues. The CDR3 DNA is TGCAGTGCACTAGACAGGGGGCCAGCTAATACGCAGTATTTT. As protein: CSALDRGPANTQYF.

V is TRBV25-1 and J is TRBJ1-2, with 7 nucleotides matching TRBD1. The V and J ends lost 3 bases and 4 bases, in that order; junction bases with no gene match: 8. Germline CDR1 is MGHDK and CDR2 is SYGVNS. There are 15 residues in the CDR3. For the CDR3, the DNA is TGTGCCAGCAGTGATCGGGACAGTCACCCCTATGGCTACACCTTC. Translated, it gives CASSDRDSHPYGYTF.

The chain links TRBV13 to TRBJ1-2; 8 bases fit TRBD1. CDR1 is PRHDT, CDR2 FYEKMQ, per germline (reference sequence). The CDR3 totals 15 residues. V shed 3 bases, J shed 2 bases, and the junction held 5 bases outside the gene matches. The CDR3 protein is CASSFPGQANYGYTF. The CDR3 nucleotides are TGTGCCAGCAGCTTCCCGGGACAGGCGAACTATGGCTACACCTTC.

The chain has TRBV4-2 and TRBJ2-1; D gene ambiguous. Between the trimmed V and J ends, which lost 1 base and 4 bases, there was a span of 5 bases. The CDR3 has 13 residues. The germline CDR1 and CDR2 sequences are LGHNA and YNFKEQ. The CDR3: CASSQGDYNEQFF. In nucleotides, the CDR3 is TGTGCCAGCAGCCAAGGTGATTACAATGAGCAGTTCTTC.

The CDR3 region is CASSLEPGSDTQYF. The CDR3 DNA follows: TGTGCCAGCAGCTTAGAGCCAGGGTCAGATACGCAGTATTTT. The genes are TRBV7-8 and TRBJ2-3; the D gene is possibly TRBD1 (5 bases). The germline V gene encodes CDR1 SGHVS and CDR2 FQNEAQ. V was trimmed by 1 base and J by 4 bases, leaving 9 bases between them. There are 14 residues in the CDR3.

This clonotype was observed a handful of times. The V call is TRBV12-3 or TRBV12-4, the J call TRBJ1-5; TRBD1 matches 9 bases. The CDR3 sequence is 14 residues long. After removal of 6 bases from V and 7 bases from J, the junction contained 7 bases not matched to a gene. DNA of the CDR3: TGTGCCAGCAGCCCGGGACAGGGTGAGCAGCCCCAGCATTTT. Its protein product is CASSPGQGEQPQHF.

The CDR3 DNA reads as TGCAGTGCTAGACCGGGGGCGGGAAATCAGCCCCAGCATTTT. Its translation: CSARPGAGNQPQHF. The chain carries TRBV20-1 and TRBJ1-5; TRBD1 is a possible D gene (6 bases). The CDR3 contains 14 residues. Trimming cost V 2 bases and J 4 bases, with 12 bases left between them. The germline V gene encodes CDR1 DFQATT and CDR2 SNEGSKA (reference sequence).

The chain recombines TRBV9 with TRBJ1-5; D may be TRBD1 (6 bases). CDR3 size: 14 residues. The germline CDR1 and CDR2 sequences are SGDLS and YYNGEE. V lost 4 bases and J lost 9, with 17 bases in between. The CDR3 sequence: CASSSDSESSPQHF. CDR3 DNA: TGTGCCAGCAGCTCGGACAGCGAAAGTTCGCCCCAGCATTTT. The full variable domain, with the rest looked up from reference TRBV9 and TRBJ1-5, is DSGVTQTPKHLITATGQRVTLRCSPRSGDLSVYWYQQSLDQGLQFLIQYYNGEERAKGNILERFSAQQFPDLHSELNLSSLELGDSALYFCASSSDSESSPQHFGDGTRLSIL.

The chain is built from TRBV5-1 and TRBJ2-7; D ambiguous. Germline loops: CDR1 SGHRS, CDR2 YFSETQ. The germline V and J ends were trimmed by 0 bases and 4 bases, with 11 bases remaining between them. CDR3 length: 14 amino acids. CDR3 DNA sequence: TGCGCCAGCAGCTTGGCTACTCCTACTTACGAGCAGTACTTC. Translation: CASSLATPTYEQYF.

The V and J genes are TRBV20-1 and TRBJ2-7; 8 positions agree with TRBD2. Germline CDR1 is DFQATT and CDR2 is SNEGSKA (reference sequence). CDR3 length: 14 residues. Germline trimming cut 6 bases from V and 6 bases from J; bases unmatched to any gene: 13. CDR3 loop: CSASRGLGSVEQYF. CDR3 coding DNA: TGCAGTGCAAGTAGGGGACTAGGATCTGTCGAGCAGTACTTC.

V is TRBV7-9 and J is TRBJ1-2; the D gene is possibly TRBD1 (6 bases). Per the germline V gene, CDR1 is SEHNR and CDR2 is FQNEAQ (reference sequence). This CDR3 region has 13 residues. Deletions cut 3 bases from V and 6 bases from J, with 11 bases between. This CDR3 reads CASSFVRGNGYTF. The CDR3 coding sequence is TGTGCCAGCAGCTTCGTCAGGGGAAATGGCTACACCTTC.

The chain's CDR3 is CASSQTSGGIYEQYF. As DNA, the CDR3 is TGTGCCAGCAGCCAAACTAGCGGGGGGATTTACGAGCAGTACTTC. The V call is TRBV3-1, the J call TRBJ2-7; 12 bases agree with TRBD2. J was trimmed by 4 bases and V by 2 bases; bases with no gene match: 3. CDR1 and CDR2 (germline): LGHDT, YNNKEL (reference sequence). The CDR3 consists of 15 residues.

This clonotype showed up just once. The rearrangement uses TRBV3-1 and TRBJ2-1; TRBD2 might be the D (5 bases). The germline V and J ends were trimmed by 1 base and 0 bases, with 16 bases remaining between them. The CDR3 has 18 residues. In germline, CDR1 is LGHDT, CDR2 YNNKEL (reference sequence). CDR3 region: CASSQVTSDSSSYNEQFF. DNA of the CDR3: TGTGCCAGCAGCCAAGTAACTAGTGATAGTAGCTCCTACAATGAGCAGTTCTTC.

In its sample, this clonotype was seen once. The gene calls are TRBV3-1 and TRBJ2-7; TRBD2 aligns across 8 bases. The CDR3 spans 17 residues. The V gene's germline CDR1 is LGHDT and CDR2 YNNKEL (reference sequence). The ends lost 1 base at V and 0 bases at J; junction bases unmatched: 8. This chain's CDR3 is CASSQGLAKRYSYEQYF. The CDR3 region has the DNA TGTGCCAGCAGCCAAGGACTAGCGAAAAGATACTCCTACGAGCAGTACTTC.

CDR3: CASSVQLNTEAFF. CDR3 DNA: TGTGCCAGCAGCGTACAACTGAACACTGAAGCTTTCTTT. The chain has TRBV7-2 and TRBJ1-1; no reliable D call. Germline V CDR1 and CDR2: SGHTA, FQGNSA. Trimming took 5 bases from V and 0 from J, leaving 7 bases between them. CDR3 size: 13 residues.

The count of this clonotype is one. This chain links TRBV7-2 with TRBJ1-1, with 7 bases aligning to TRBD1. Germline V gene sequence: CDR1 SGHTA, CDR2 FQGNSA. Trimming removed 4 bases from V and 2 bases from J; junction bases left unmatched: 7. The CDR3 has 15 residues. For the CDR3, the DNA is TGTGCCAGCAGCTCCTACAGGGGATCCAACACTGAAGCTTTCTTT. It encodes CASSSYRGSNTEAFF.

The chain employs TRBV25-1 and TRBJ2-7; tentatively, D is TRBD1 (6 bases). The CDR3 loop spans 14 amino acids. CDR1 and CDR2 from the germline V gene are MGHDK and SYGVNS. V dropped 4 bases and J dropped 0 bases, with 10 bases sitting between them. The CDR3: CASSAGTPSYEQYF. Written as DNA, the CDR3 is TGTGCCAGCAGTGCCGGGACACCCTCCTACGAGCAGTACTTC.

The CDR3 protein is CSAREGRGTGELFF. For the CDR3, the DNA is TGCAGTGCTAGAGAGGGGCGGGGGACCGGGGAGCTGTTTTTT. The genes are TRBV20-1 and TRBJ2-2; 7 bases agree with TRBD2. J was trimmed by 5 bases and V by 0 bases; bases with no gene match: 3. Germline V CDR1 and CDR2: DFQATT, SNEGSKA (reference sequence). The length of the CDR3 is 14 residues.